This record covers a single TCR beta chain. Its antigen is still unknown. Donors comprised only Caucasian adults living in Nashville, Tennessee. Germline CDR1 reads SGHRS; CDR2 reads YFSETQ. V lost 4 bases and J lost 6; bases outside the gene matches: 3. This CDR3 spans 12 amino acids. This specimen belongs to a study of shared clonotypes between healthy human individuals. Whole-study context: Three men and two women, aged 18 to 49, were donors.

General observations from the study: Among non-shared clonotypes, generation probabilities were lower than among those shared by all four donors. Between a handful of donors, naive CD4 clonotypes were shared at a level of about 5%.

TCRdb keeps only in-frame clones here, not all; method: immunoSEQ multiplex PCR. The table includes about 710,000 clones, around 78% detected once. This clonotype was sampled from a woman in her thirties in good health. Sequencing was performed on memory CD4+ T cells sorted from blood. Subset reported: CD45RA-negative fraction. The chain employs TRBV5-1 and TRBJ2-7; 8 bases agree with TRBD1. The CDR3 reads CASSITGGEQYF. The CDR3, as DNA: TGCGCCAGCAGCATTACAGGGGGCGAGCAGTACTTC. Complete variable domain (other parts from reference TRBV5-1 and TRBJ2-7): KAGVTQTPRYLIKTRGQQVTLSCSPISGHRSVSWYQQTPGQGLQFLFEYFSETQRNKGNFPGRFSGRQFSNSRSEMNVSTLELGDSALYLCASSITGGEQYFGPGTRLTVT.